This is a list of T cell receptor beta chains from one sample in a study of spatial heterogeneity in lung cancer. Using its own MiXCR run on the 5' RACE reads, TCRdb lists one record per CDR3 protein. The table lists 42,000 or so distinct CDR3 sequences, roughly a tenth of them singletons. Sequencing used PBMCs, obtained at follow-up. Receptor source: a female donor with early-stage non-small cell lung cancer. Each CDR3 is given with its conserved first and last residue. Each record gives: J gene, V gene, clone size, D gene, CDR3 protein, CDR3 DNA. The D gene is left open where the match is weak. Clone size is stated in some rows and not others, as once, few, many or a class when expanded.

J: TRBJ2-7
V: TRBV5-4
size: many
D: -
CDR3: CASSSGPAAEQYF
DNA: TGTGCCAGCAGCTCGGGACCCGCAGCCGAGCAGTACTTC

J: TRBJ2-7
V: TRBV5-1
size: -
D: TRBD1
CDR3: CASGPTGVVGEQYF
DNA: TGCGCCAGCGGTCCGACAGGGGTGGTTGGCGAGCAGTACTTC

J: TRBJ1-1
V: TRBV5-1
size: few
D: TRBD1
CDR3: CASSLGQGSDTEAFF
DNA: TGCGCCAGCAGCCTGGGACAGGGATCGGACACTGAAGCTTTCTTT

J: TRBJ2-7
V: TRBV4-3
size: -
D: -
CDR3: CASSPAGAGYEQYF
DNA: TGCGCCAGCAGCCCGGCGGGGGCTGGCTACGAGCAGTACTTC

J: TRBJ1-1
V: TRBV7-3
size: many
D: -
CDR3: CASSLTYGPSEAFF
DNA: TGTGCCAGCAGTTTGACCTACGGTCCCTCTGAAGCTTTCTTT

J: TRBJ1-3
V: TRBV6-5
size: many
D: TRBD1
CDR3: CASSKDRASGNTIYF
DNA: TGTGCCAGCAGTAAGGACAGGGCGTCTGGAAACACCATATATTTT

J: TRBJ2-2
V: TRBV5-4
size: -
D: -
CDR3: CASSLPRDVGGELFF
DNA: TGTGCCAGCAGCTTGCCTCGTGATGTCGGCGGGGAGCTGTTTTTT

J: TRBJ2-2
V: TRBV7-2
size: -
D: -
CDR3: CASSLDGGPNTGELFF
DNA: TGTGCCAGCAGCTTAGACGGGGGGCCGAACACCGGGGAGCTGTTTTTT

J: TRBJ1-1
V: TRBV2
size: -
D: -
CDR3: CASSSGQATEAFF
DNA: TGTGCCAGCAGTTCCGGACAAGCCACTGAAGCTTTCTTT

J: TRBJ2-3
V: TRBV7-9
size: -
D: TRBD2
CDR3: CASSLSTSGGLYTDTQYF
DNA: TGTGCCAGCAGCCTATCGACTAGCGGGGGGTTATACACAGATACGCAGTATTTT

J: TRBJ2-3
V: TRBV9
size: -
D: -
CDR3: CASSVARGSDTQYF
DNA: TGTGCCAGCAGCGTAGCCCGGGGGTCAGATACGCAGTATTTT

J: TRBJ2-3
V: TRBV5-6
size: few
D: TRBD1
CDR3: CASRPDRGFTDTQYF
DNA: TGTGCCAGCAGACCGGACAGGGGGTTTACAGATACGCAGTATTTT

J: TRBJ2-3
V: TRBV18
size: many
D: TRBD1
CDR3: CASSPPAGGLTDTQYF
DNA: TGTGCCAGCTCACCCCCCGCAGGGGGCCTTACAGATACGCAGTATTTT

J: TRBJ1-3
V: TRBV7-3
size: many
D: -
CDR3: CASSLGSSGNTIYF
DNA: TGTGCCAGCAGCCTGGGAAGCTCTGGAAACACCATATATTTT

J: TRBJ2-7
V: TRBV21-1
size: few
D: -
CDR3: CASSKGGGSEQYF
DNA: TGTGCCAGCAGCAAAGGGGGAGGGAGCGAGCAGTACTTC

J: TRBJ1-1
V: TRBV7-9
size: -
D: -
CDR3: CASSFNRMNTEAFF
DNA: TGTGCCAGCAGCTTTAACAGAATGAACACTGAAGCTTTCTTT

J: TRBJ2-7
V: TRBV27
size: many
D: -
CDR3: CASKSNGGLLEQYF
DNA: TGTGCCAGCAAGTCAAACGGGGGCCTTCTCGAGCAGTACTTC

J: TRBJ2-1
V: TRBV7-8
size: few
D: TRBD1
CDR3: CASSLSGTGQYNEQFF
DNA: TGTGCCAGCAGCCTTAGTGGGACAGGCCAGTACAATGAGCAGTTCTTC

J: TRBJ1-2
V: TRBV18
size: medium-sized
D: TRBD1
CDR3: CASSPSRDRGIYGYTF
DNA: TGTGCCAGCTCACCTAGCCGGGACAGGGGGATCTATGGCTACACCTTC

J: TRBJ1-5
V: TRBV3-1
size: -
D: TRBD1
CDR3: CASSWGVGQGAYQPQHF
DNA: TGTGCCAGCAGCTGGGGCGTTGGGCAGGGGGCTTACCAGCCCCAGCATTTT

J: TRBJ2-2
V: TRBV5-1
size: few
D: -
CDR3: CASSLVSGNAGELFF
DNA: TGCGCCAGCAGCTTGGTATCAGGCAATGCCGGGGAGCTGTTTTTT

J: TRBJ2-6
V: TRBV12-3/TRBV12-4
size: many
D: TRBD1
CDR3: CASSSPGTGSESSGANVLTF
DNA: TGTGCCAGCAGCTCACCCGGGACAGGGTCCGAAAGCTCTGGGGCCAACGTCCTGACTTTC

J: TRBJ2-1
V: TRBV7-9
size: many
D: -
CDR3: CASSPGRSSYNEQFF
DNA: TGTGCCAGCAGCCCCGGACGTAGCTCCTACAATGAGCAGTTCTTC

J: TRBJ1-2
V: TRBV28
size: -
D: TRBD1
CDR3: CATSHQGGYYGYTF
DNA: TGTGCCACATCCCACCAGGGGGGATACTATGGCTACACCTTC

J: TRBJ1-1
V: TRBV29-1
size: medium-sized
D: -
CDR3: CSVEDRAVTTEAFF
DNA: TGCAGCGTTGAAGATCGGGCAGTGACCACTGAAGCTTTCTTT

J: TRBJ2-4
V: TRBV19
size: many
D: -
CDR3: CASSIPAAKNIQYF
DNA: TGTGCCAGTAGTATTCCCGCAGCCAAAAACATTCAGTACTTC

J: TRBJ2-4
V: TRBV7-3
size: -
D: -
CDR3: CASSPEGQNIQYF
DNA: TGTGCCAGCTCCCCAGAGGGCCAAAACATTCAGTACTTC

J: TRBJ2-1
V: TRBV2
size: -
D: -
CDR3: CASSGAQTRFEFF
DNA: TGTGCCAGCAGTGGCGCCCAAACTCGTTTCGAGTTCTTC

J: TRBJ1-5
V: TRBV19
size: many
D: TRBD1
CDR3: CASSTGQARSSNQPQHF
DNA: TGTGCCAGTAGTACGGGACAGGCACGGTCGAGCAATCAGCCCCAGCATTTT

J: TRBJ2-2
V: TRBV20-1
size: -
D: -
CDR3: CSASKGTQNTGELFF
DNA: TGCAGTGCTAGTAAAGGCACCCAGAACACCGGGGAGCTGTTTTTT

J: TRBJ2-2
V: TRBV29-1
size: many
D: -
CDR3: CSAGDTGELFF
DNA: TGCAGCGCTGGTGACACCGGGGAGCTGTTTTTT

J: TRBJ2-7
V: TRBV27
size: -
D: -
CDR3: CASSLSSTYEQYF
DNA: TGTGCCAGCAGTTTATCCTCCACCTACGAGCAGTACTTC